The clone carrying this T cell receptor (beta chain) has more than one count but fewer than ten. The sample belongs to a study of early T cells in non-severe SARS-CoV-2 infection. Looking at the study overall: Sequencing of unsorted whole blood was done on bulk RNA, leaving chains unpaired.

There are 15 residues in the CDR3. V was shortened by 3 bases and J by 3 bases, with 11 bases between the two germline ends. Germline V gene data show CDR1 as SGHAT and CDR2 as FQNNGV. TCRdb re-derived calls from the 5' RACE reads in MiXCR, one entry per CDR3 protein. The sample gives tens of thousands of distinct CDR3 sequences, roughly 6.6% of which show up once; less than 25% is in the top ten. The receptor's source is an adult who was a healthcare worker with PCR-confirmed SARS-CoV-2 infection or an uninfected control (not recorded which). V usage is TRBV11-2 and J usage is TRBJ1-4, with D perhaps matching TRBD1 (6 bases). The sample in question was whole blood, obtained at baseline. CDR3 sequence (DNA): TGTGCCAGCAGCTTCCTCAGGGGTGCTAATGAAAAACTGTTTTTT. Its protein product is CASSFLRGANEKLFF.